This record looks at one TCR beta chain sequence and its context. No antigen is known for it. Trimming shortened V by 3 bases and J by 0 bases, and 12 bases separated the two germline ends. This CDR3 spans 15 amino acids. CDR1 and CDR2 from the germline V gene are SNHLY and FYNNEI. PCR primers comprised 60 Vbeta and 13 Jbeta primers. In the study's own analysis: A follow-up analysis tallied 86 million or so unique TCR beta chains, roughly 11 million shared. The repertoire was sequenced with immunoSEQ multiplex PCR; TCRdb's copy has only in-frame clones and lacks some. The V and J calls and the clone size are those of that table, but D and trimming were determined from the DNA. Here the sample spans under 150,000 clones, more than 65% being singletons. The data are from a study of cytomegalovirus exposure and HLA in healthy donors. Study conclusions and caveats: A link between a missense DCLRE1C variant and TCR beta V- and J-gene trimming emerged from a later analysis. It was reportedly the case that the classifier diagnosed cytomegalovirus status with high specificity and sensitivity.

This clonotype originated in a man in his forties or fifties in good health and CMV-seronegative. The specimen was PBMCs. This chain uses TRBV2 with TRBJ2-7; no clear D gene. As DNA, the CDR3 is TGTGCCAGCAGTGAGGGCTTCCTCAGCTCCTACGAGCAGTACTTC. This codes for CASSEGFLSSYEQYF. Full variable domain (outside the CDR3, taken from reference TRBV2 and TRBJ2-7): EPEVTQTPSHQVTQMGQEVILRCVPISNHLYFYWYRQILGQKVEFLVSFYNNEISEKSEIFDDQFSVERPDGSNFTLKIRSTKLEDSAMYFCASSEGFLSSYEQYFGPGTRLTVT.